This TCR beta chain was retrieved from a study of identical twins. Trimming removed 4 bases from V and 5 bases from J, with 27 bases in between. The CDR3 is 19 amino acids. Germline assignment: CDR1 ENHRY and CDR2 SYGVKD. In its sample, this clonotype was seen a few times. Its specificity is unknown. TCRdb re-derived calls from the 5' RACE reads in MiXCR, one entry per CDR3 protein. The table records hundreds of thousands of distinct CDR3 sequences, around 22% of them present only once. Study-wide results and caveats: Alpha sequences out of frame and shared by twins had excess low generation probability.

This same sample was also taken into another study, of yellow fever vaccine responses in identical twins.

The receptor comes from a woman aged 18-29 years in good health. The source material was CD4+ T cells sorted from blood. The rearrangement joins TRBV10-3 to TRBJ2-1, with D possibly TRBD2 on 5 matching bases. The CDR3 region has the DNA TGTGCCATCAGTGTGCCCATGATATATAGGGAGCTGAGCAACAATGAGCAGTTCTTC. Its translation is CAISVPMIYRELSNNEQFF.